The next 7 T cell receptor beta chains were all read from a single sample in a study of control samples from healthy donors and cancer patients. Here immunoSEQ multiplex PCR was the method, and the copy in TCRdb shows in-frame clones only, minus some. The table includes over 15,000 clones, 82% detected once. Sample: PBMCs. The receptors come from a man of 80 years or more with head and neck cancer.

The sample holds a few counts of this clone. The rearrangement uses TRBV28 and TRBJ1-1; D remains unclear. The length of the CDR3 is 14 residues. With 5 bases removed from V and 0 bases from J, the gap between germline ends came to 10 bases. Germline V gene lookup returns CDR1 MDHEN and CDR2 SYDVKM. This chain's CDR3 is CASSPIQVNTEAFF. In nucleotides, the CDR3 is TGTGCCAGCAGTCCGATACAAGTGAACACTGAAGCTTTCTTT.

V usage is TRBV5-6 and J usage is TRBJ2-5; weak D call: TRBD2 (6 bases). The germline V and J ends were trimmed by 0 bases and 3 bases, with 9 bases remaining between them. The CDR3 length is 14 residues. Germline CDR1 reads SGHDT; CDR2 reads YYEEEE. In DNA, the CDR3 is TGTGCCAGCAGCTTGGAGGGACTGGAAGAGACCCAGTACTTC. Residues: CASSLEGLEETQYF.

CDR3 loop: CASSEARQVSWEKLFF. CDR3 sequence (DNA): TGTGCCAGCAGTGAAGCGCGTCAGGTTTCGTGGGAAAAACTGTTTTTT. The chain carries TRBV6-1 and TRBJ1-4; no definite D call. From germline, CDR1 is MNHNS and CDR2 SASEGT. This CDR3 spans 16 amino acids. The V gene lost 0 bases and the J gene lost 8 bases, with 16 bases spanning the gap.

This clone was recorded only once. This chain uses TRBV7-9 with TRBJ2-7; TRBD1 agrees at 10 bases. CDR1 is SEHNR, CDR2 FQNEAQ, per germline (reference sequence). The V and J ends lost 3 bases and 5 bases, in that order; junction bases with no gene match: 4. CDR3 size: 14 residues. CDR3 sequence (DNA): TGTGCCAGCAGCTTTGGACAGGGGGTTGACGAGCAGTACTTC. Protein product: CASSFGQGVDEQYF.

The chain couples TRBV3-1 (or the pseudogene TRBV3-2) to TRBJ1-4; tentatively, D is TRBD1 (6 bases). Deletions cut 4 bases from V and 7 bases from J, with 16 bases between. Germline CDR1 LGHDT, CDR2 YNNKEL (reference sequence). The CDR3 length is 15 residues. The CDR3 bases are TGTGCCAGCAGCCCTATGTGGGGGGCGGGTGAAAAACTGTTTTTT. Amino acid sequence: CASSPMWGAGEKLFF.

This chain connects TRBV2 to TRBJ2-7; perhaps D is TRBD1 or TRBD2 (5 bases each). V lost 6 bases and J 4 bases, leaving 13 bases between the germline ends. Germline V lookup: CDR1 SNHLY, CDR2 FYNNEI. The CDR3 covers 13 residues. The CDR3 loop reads CASSLRGLYEQYF. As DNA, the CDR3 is TGTGCCAGCAGCCTTCGGGGCCTATACGAGCAGTACTTC.

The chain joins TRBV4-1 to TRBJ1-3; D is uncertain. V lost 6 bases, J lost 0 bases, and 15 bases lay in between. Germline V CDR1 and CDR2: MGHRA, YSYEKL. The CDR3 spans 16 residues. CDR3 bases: TGCGCCAGCAGAGGTTTTATGGGGAGCTCTGGAAACACCATATATTTT. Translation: CASRGFMGSSGNTIYF.